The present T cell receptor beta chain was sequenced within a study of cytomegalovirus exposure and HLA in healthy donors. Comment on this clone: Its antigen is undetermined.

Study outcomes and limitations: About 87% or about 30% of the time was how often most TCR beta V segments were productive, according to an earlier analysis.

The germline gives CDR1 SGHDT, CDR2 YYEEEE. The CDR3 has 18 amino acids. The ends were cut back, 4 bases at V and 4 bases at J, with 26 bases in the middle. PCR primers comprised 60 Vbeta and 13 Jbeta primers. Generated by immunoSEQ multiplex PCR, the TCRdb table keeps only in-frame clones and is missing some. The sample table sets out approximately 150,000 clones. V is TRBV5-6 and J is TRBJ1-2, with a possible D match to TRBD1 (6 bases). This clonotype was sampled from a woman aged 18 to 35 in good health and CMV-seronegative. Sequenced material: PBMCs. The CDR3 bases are TGTGCCAGCAGCCTAAGGGCCGGGACATACCTCGTAGGCTATGGCTACACCTTC. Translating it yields CASSLRAGTYLVGYGYTF.